Here is one T cell receptor (beta chain) with its context. No antigen is known for it. Naive and memory CD4+ T cell DNA was deep-sequenced without culture. The data were produced by immunoSEQ multiplex PCR, yet TCRdb's version contains in-frame clones alone and is incomplete. The repertoire includes some 60,000 clones, 92% of them detected once, and approximately 0.4% sits in the top ten. The CDR3 has 15 amino acids. Germline assignment: CDR1 SGHDT and CDR2 YYEEEE. V gave up 0 bases and J gave up 8 bases; unmatched junction bases: 6. This entry is derived from a study of CD4 T cells in relation to SARS-CoV-2 and coronaviruses. Study findings and constraints: Culture-expanded clones reflect memory recall rather than primary priming during culture. Around 60% of donors had memory CD4+ clonotypes crossrecognizing SARS-CoV-2 and common cold coronavirus spike.

Sequencing input: naive CD4+ T cells from PBMCs. The subset is: naive CD4+ T cells isolated by negative enrichment. The sequence was obtained from an adult with COVID-19. This rearrangement joins TRBV5-6 to TRBJ2-2, with 8 nucleotides matching TRBD2. As DNA, the CDR3 is TGTGCCAGCAGCTTGGATCGGGAGGGCCTAGGGGAGCTGTTTTTT. Translating gives CASSLDREGLGELFF.